This is a list of T cell receptor beta chains from one sample in a study of sequential checkpoint blockade in melanoma. Repertoires were generated with immunoSEQ multiplex PCR, while TCRdb's copy carries only in-frame clones and drops some. The table has some 5,100 clones, around 19% seen once. Material: tumor tissue (inferred from file names), obtained from a patient given nivolumab and ipilimumab in sequence. The receptors were gathered from a human donor with melanoma. CDR3s include the opening cysteine and the closing phenylalanine or tryptophan. A D gene is named only where the DNA matches it firmly. Each size is how often the clone was seen (once, few, many) or a class if it is expanded.

CDR3aa: CASRVTTGSAGELFF; CDR3nt: TGTGCCAGCAGGGTAACGACAGGGTCCGCCGGGGAGCTGTTTTTT; v_gene: TRBV6-8; abundance: few; d_gene: TRBD1; j_gene: TRBJ2-2